One sample yielded the 11 T cell receptor beta chains listed below, sequenced in a study of cytomegalovirus exposure and HLA in healthy donors. This PCR relied on a set of 60 Vbeta primers and 13 Jbeta primers. Libraries were prepared by immunoSEQ multiplex PCR; TCRdb keeps only in-frame clonotypes and omits some of them. In the table there are 310,000 or so clones, approximately 90% of which are singletons. Sequenced sample: PBMCs. The receptor source for this set is a woman younger than 35 in good health and CMV-seronegative.

The V call is TRBV10-3, the J call TRBJ1-4; 7 bases fit TRBD1. The CDR3 has 16 amino acids. Germline-derived CDR1 and CDR2 are ENHRY and SYGVKD. Trimming removed 0 bases from V and 4 bases from J; junction bases left unmatched: 5. This CDR3 is CAISESKGQVNEKLFF. CDR3 coding DNA: TGTGCCATCAGTGAGTCGAAAGGACAGGTTAATGAAAAACTGTTTTTT.

This clone was counted a few times. The chain links TRBV27 to TRBJ2-7; 8 nucleotides match TRBD1. The ends lost 5 bases at V and 2 bases at J; junction bases unmatched: 8. CDR1 and CDR2 (germline): MNHEY, SMNVEV (reference sequence). CDR3 length: 15 residues. CDR3: CASSPAGQGAYEQYF. The CDR3 coding sequence is TGTGCCAGCAGTCCCGCCGGACAGGGTGCCTACGAGCAGTACTTC.

V gene TRBV4-1 combines with J gene TRBJ1-1, with D perhaps TRBD1 (6 bases). V gave up 4 bases and J gave up 8 bases, with 17 bases separating them. CDR3 length: 14 amino acids. Germline-derived CDR1 and CDR2 are MGHRA and YSYEKL. The CDR3: CASSPYPTGQEAFF. The CDR3 DNA is TGCGCCAGCAGCCCATACCCGACGGGACAAGAAGCTTTCTTT.

This clone was observed a handful of times. The rearrangement uses TRBV5-6 and TRBJ2-7; the D gene is possibly TRBD1 (5 bases). CDR1 and CDR2 (germline): SGHDT, YYEEEE. Trimming removed 1 base at V and 0 bases at J, with 14 bases between. This CDR3 spans 16 amino acids. The CDR3 region is CASSLYQGAYSYEQYF. For the CDR3, the DNA is TGTGCCAGCAGCTTGTACCAGGGCGCATACTCCTACGAGCAGTACTTC.

This CDR3 is CASSWGLSYQETQYF. The CDR3 DNA reads as TGCGCCAGCAGCTGGGGACTTTCTTACCAAGAGACCCAGTACTTC. The rearrangement joins TRBV5-1 to TRBJ2-5; D perhaps matches TRBD2 (6 bases). CDR1 SGHRS and CDR2 YFSETQ come from the germline V gene. The CDR3 consists of 15 residues. The V end lost 3 bases, the J end lost 0 bases, and 12 bases lay between the germline ends.

V is TRBV12-5 and J is TRBJ2-3; D call uncertain. Germline CDR1 reads LGHNT; CDR2 reads FRNRAP. Between the trimmed V and J ends, which lost 4 bases and 6 bases, there was a span of 14 bases. The CDR3 is made up of 14 amino acids. CDR3: CASGSHQTWDTQYF. CDR3 sequence (DNA): TGTGCTAGTGGTTCCCACCAGACATGGGATACGCAGTATTTT.

V is TRBV29-1 and J is TRBJ2-3; 9 bases line up with TRBD2. In germline, CDR1 is SQVTM, CDR2 ANQGSEA. The CDR3 covers 14 residues. V lost 6 bases and J lost 7; bases outside the gene matches: 11. This chain's CDR3 is CSVKRGEYRYTQYF. CDR3 coding DNA: TGCAGCGTGAAGCGGGGGGAATACCGATATACGCAGTATTTT.

The chain joins TRBV6-5 to TRBJ1-2, with D perhaps TRBD1 (5 bases). Germline V lookup: CDR1 MNHEY, CDR2 SVGAGI. CDR3 size: 16 residues. With 3 bases removed from V and 7 bases from J, the gap between germline ends came to 21 bases. CDR3 protein: CASSYGVGRARGGYTF. CDR3 bases: TGTGCCAGCAGTTATGGGGTCGGCAGGGCTCGAGGTGGCTACACCTTC.

The genes are TRBV20-1 and TRBJ2-5; perhaps TRBD1 as D (6 bases). Trimming cost V 5 bases and J 3 bases, with 7 bases left between them. The CDR3 spans 11 residues. Per the germline V gene, CDR1 is DFQATT and CDR2 is SNEGSKA (reference sequence). In DNA form, the CDR3 reads TGCAGTGCTCGGACAGAAGAGACCCAGTACTTC. Protein product: CSARTEETQYF.

This clone was seen once. The V and J genes are TRBV4-2 and TRBJ1-2; TRBD1 agrees at 8 bases. Losses at the gene ends were 4 bases for V and 1 base for J; bases not matched to a gene: 8. Per germline, CDR1 LGHNA and CDR2 YNFKEQ. This CDR3 has 16 residues. The CDR3 DNA sequence: TGTGCCAGCAGCCCCGGGACAGGAGGTCTTAACTATGGCTACACCTTC. Translating it yields CASSPGTGGLNYGYTF.

This chain connects TRBV27 to TRBJ2-7, with 8 bases fitting TRBD2. V lost 6 bases and J lost 0; bases outside the gene matches: 7. In germline, CDR1 is MNHEY, CDR2 SMNVEV (reference sequence). The CDR3 consists of 15 residues. The DNA of the CDR3 is TGTGCCAGCAGCCTCTCTCTAGCGGGCTCCTACGAGCAGTACTTC. Its protein is CASSLSLAGSYEQYF.